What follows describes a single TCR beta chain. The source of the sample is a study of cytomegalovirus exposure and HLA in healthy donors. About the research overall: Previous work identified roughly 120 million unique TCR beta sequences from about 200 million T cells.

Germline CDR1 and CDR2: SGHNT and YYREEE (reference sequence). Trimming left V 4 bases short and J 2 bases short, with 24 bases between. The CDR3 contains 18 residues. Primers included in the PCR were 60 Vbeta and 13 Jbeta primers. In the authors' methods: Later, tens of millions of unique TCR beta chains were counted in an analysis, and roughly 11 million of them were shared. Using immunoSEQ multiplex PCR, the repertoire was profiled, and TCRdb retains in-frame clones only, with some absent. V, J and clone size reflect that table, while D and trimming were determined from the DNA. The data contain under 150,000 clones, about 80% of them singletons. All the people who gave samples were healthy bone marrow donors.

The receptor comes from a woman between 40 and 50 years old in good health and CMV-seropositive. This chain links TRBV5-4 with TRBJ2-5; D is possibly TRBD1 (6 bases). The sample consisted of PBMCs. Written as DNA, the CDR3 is TGTGCCAGCAGCCGTTATGGATCGCAGGGACAAAAACAAGAGACCCAGTACTTC. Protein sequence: CASSRYGSQGQKQETQYF.